The clone carrying this T cell receptor (beta chain) is classed as medium-sized. The assay was immunoSEQ multiplex PCR, and TCRdb's table has in-frame clones only and misses some. This sample has under 95,000 clones, with roughly 83% found just once. This sample is part of a study of OX40 agonist ivuxolimab in advanced cancers. In germline, CDR1 is MGHDK, CDR2 SYGVNS. The V gene end was trimmed by 7 bases and the J gene end by 3 bases; junction bases not matched to a gene: 1. The CDR3 extends over 12 amino acids. Sequenced material: CD4+ or CD8+ T cells sorted from blood, taken in a trial of the OX40 agonist ivuxolimab. The TCR was taken from an adult with an advanced solid tumor such as melanoma, head and neck, liver or kidney cancer. The J gene is TRBJ2-7, the V gene TRBV25-1; 9 bases agree with TRBD2. CDR3 in amino acids: CASMRGGYEQYF. The CDR3 DNA is TGTGCCAGCATGCGGGGGGGCTACGAGCAGTACTTC.